A selection of T cell receptor beta chains follows, all from one sample in a study of response to subunit inactivated influenza vaccine. TCRdb re-called the RT-PCR reads with MiXCR, one entry per CDR3 protein. The sample lists hundreds of thousands of distinct CDR3 sequences, around 11% occurring once. Separately, the same data were catalogued under a study of T cells expressing NK-cell markers.

Sample: PBMCs from blood, taken on the day of vaccination. These receptors all come from a man between 50 and 59 years old who received an inactivated influenza vaccine. Both conserved end residues are part of each CDR3. The D gene is left open where the match is weak. Clone size is not always given. Where it is, it says once, few, many or a class for expanded clones.

clone_size j_call v_call d_call cdr3_nt cdr3_aa
- TRBJ1-6 TRBV20-1 - TGCAGTGCTAGAGAAAGAGGATTCGGAAGCGGATTCAATTCACCCCTCCACTTT CSARERGFGSGFNSPLHF
few TRBJ2-3 TRBV5-5 - TGTGCCAGCAGCCCAGAGCTCGATACGCAGTATTTT CASSPELDTQYF
- TRBJ1-2 TRBV20-1 - TGCAGTGCTAGACCTCCCACAGGGAACTATGGCTACACCTTC CSARPPTGNYGYTF
few TRBJ2-1 TRBV4-1 - TGCGCCAGCAGCTCCAACGACCGGGTATCCTACAATGAGCAGTTCTTC CASSSNDRVSYNEQFF
- TRBJ2-7 TRBV30 TRBD2 TGTGCCTGGAGTGTAGGCGGGGGGCAGTACTTC CAWSVGGGQYF
few TRBJ2-1 TRBV11-2 TRBD2 TGTGCCAGCAGCTCCCCCCGCGGGAGCCCCAATGAGCAGTTCTTC CASSSPRGSPNEQFF
many TRBJ1-2 TRBV7-2 - TGTGCCAGCAGCCCTCGGACAGATGGGGCCTATGGCTACACCTTC CASSPRTDGAYGYTF
- TRBJ2-2 TRBV3-1 - TGTGCCGCTCGACGCGGCAGTAACACCGGGGAGCTGTTTTTT CAARRGSNTGELFF
- TRBJ2-1 TRBV4-3 TRBD1 TGCGCCAGCGGGACAGGGCCGCGCGATGAGCAGTTCTTC CASGTGPRDEQFF
few TRBJ2-5 TRBV7-8 - TGTGCCAGCAGCGCCGATTCTGGGGGCCAGTACTTC CASSADSGGQYF
few TRBJ2-1 TRBV20-1 - TGCAGTGCTATGGGCGGGTCCTACAATGAGCAGTTCTTC CSAMGGSYNEQFF
few TRBJ2-1 TRBV5-4 - TGTGCCAGCAGCTTGGATATATCCTACAATGAGCAGTTCTTC CASSLDISYNEQFF
- TRBJ2-3 TRBV24-1 - TGTGCCACCAGTGACGCAACCCGGGGGAAAGATACGCAGTATTTT CATSDATRGKDTQYF
- TRBJ1-1 TRBV10-2 - TGCGCCAGCAGTGCCGACAAGAACACTGAAGCTTTCTTT CASSADKNTEAFF
many TRBJ2-5 TRBV6-2/TRBV6-3 TRBD1 TGTGCCAGCAGCCCTTTATCCGGGACAGGTAGAGAGACCCAGTACTTC CASSPLSGTGRETQYF
- TRBJ2-4 TRBV28 - TGTGCCAGCAGTTTAATCCCCGAGGGGAAAAACATTCAGTACTTC CASSLIPEGKNIQYF
- TRBJ1-2 TRBV28 - TGTGCCAGCAGTTCCTTCCTCCTTGGAGGGGCCGGCTACACCTTC CASSSFLLGGAGYTF
- TRBJ2-7 TRBV7-2 TRBD1 TGTGCCAGCAGCTTGACACGGGACAGTAGGGAGCAGTACTTC CASSLTRDSREQYF
few TRBJ2-2 TRBV5-1 - TGCGCCAGCAGCATCAGACAGGCGAACACCGGGGAGCTGTTTTTT CASSIRQANTGELFF
few TRBJ2-5 TRBV25-1 TRBD2 TGTGCCAGCATCGGAAGTCTAGCGGCTCAAGAGACCCAGTACTTC CASIGSLAAQETQYF
- TRBJ2-3 TRBV6-1 - TGTGCCAGCAGACGTTTGGGCACAGATACGCAGTATTTT CASRRLGTDTQYF
few TRBJ2-2 TRBV2 TRBD2 TGTGCCAGCGGTAGCGGGGCCGACACCGGGGAGCTGTTTTTT CASGSGADTGELFF
- TRBJ2-3 TRBV20-1 TRBD2 TGCAGTGCTAGACTTGCTAGCGGGATTACAGATACGCAGTATTTT CSARLASGITDTQYF
- TRBJ1-2 TRBV20-1 - TGCAGTGCTAGTCCCCGGGGTGGAGGGAGGCCAGGTTGGGTCAACACCTTC CSASPRGGGRPGWVNTF
few TRBJ2-7 TRBV6-1 TRBD2 TGTGCCAGCACCAGACTAGCGGGAGGTTCCGAGCAGTACTTC CASTRLAGGSEQYF
few TRBJ2-3 TRBV6-4 - TGTGCCAGCAGCACCGAGCATACAACAGGGATGGGTACGCAGTATTTT CASSTEHTTGMGTQYF
- TRBJ2-7 TRBV30 - TGTGCCTGGAGTGTACTATCAGGGTATGACGAGCAGTACTTC CAWSVLSGYDEQYF
- TRBJ2-3 TRBV29-1 - TGCAGCGTCGTACAATTGAAGTGGGACCGAGTACCAACTAGGCCAGATACGCAGTATTTT CSVVQLKWDRVPTRPDTQYF
- TRBJ1-1 TRBV9 - TGTGCCAGCAGGGTGGGGGTTAAGAACACTGAAGCTTTCTTT CASRVGVKNTEAFF